These 28 T cell receptor beta chains share one sample of origin, sequenced in a study of CD8+ T cells in alopecia areata. Sequencing used cDNA as its template, made by extracting RNA and reverse transcribing it. Measured with immunoSEQ multiplex PCR; TCRdb has only the in-frame clones, and not every one. The sample shows 180,000 or so clones, 50% to 65% of them seen only once. Treatment defined: oral pan-JAK inhibitor, 5-10 mg twice daily. This specimen was CD8+ T cells sorted from blood, taken at week 24, from a patient treated with tofacitinib. The receptor source for this set is a human donor with alopecia areata.

The chain couples TRBV5-1 to TRBJ2-1; either TRBD1 or TRBD2 may fit D (5 bases each). This CDR3 comprises 14 residues. Germline V gene lookup returns CDR1 SGHRS and CDR2 YFSETQ. The V gene lost 0 bases and the J gene lost 5 bases, with 9 bases spanning the gap. The CDR3 here is CASSLGDLDNEQFF. Written as DNA, the CDR3 is TGCGCCAGCAGCTTGGGGGACCTAGACAATGAGCAGTTCTTC.

This clone was detected only a few times. This chain uses TRBV11-2 with TRBJ2-1; perhaps TRBD2 as D (5 bases). This CDR3 has 15 amino acids. In germline, CDR1 is SGHAT, CDR2 FQNNGV. V lost 1 base and J lost 0, with 7 bases in between. This CDR3 reads CASSLGRGSYNEQFF. DNA of the CDR3: TGTGCCAGCAGCTTAGGTCGGGGCTCCTACAATGAGCAGTTCTTC.

The chain has TRBV7-9 and TRBJ1-2, with D maybe TRBD1 (5 bases). The V gene lost 1 base and the J gene lost 7 bases, with 13 bases spanning the gap. In germline, CDR1 is SEHNR, CDR2 FQNEAQ (reference sequence). This CDR3 region has 14 residues. As DNA, the CDR3 is TGTGCCAGCAGCTTAGATGGATCGGGGGGTGGCTACACCTTC. Amino acids: CASSLDGSGGGYTF.

The V call is TRBV30, the J call TRBJ1-4; D not certain. V was cut by 4 bases and J by 0 bases, with 9 bases left in between. The CDR3 length is 14 residues. Germline CDR1 is GTSNPN and CDR2 is SVGIG (reference sequence). CDR3 in DNA: TGTGCCTGGAAGACGGACGCAACTAATGAAAAACTGTTTTTT. This gives the protein CAWKTDATNEKLFF. The entire variable domain, with the rest obtained from reference TRBV30 and TRBJ1-4, is as follows: SQTIHQWPATLVQPVGSPLSLECTVEGTSNPNLYWYRQAAGRGLQLLFYSVGIGQISSEVPQNLSASRPQDRQFILSSKKLLLSDSGFYLCAWKTDATNEKLFFGSGTQLSVL.

The chain uses TRBV4-3 and TRBJ2-1; 11 nucleotides match TRBD2. CDR1 LGHNA and CDR2 YSLEER come from the germline V gene. This CDR3 is built from 15 residues. Trimming cost V 4 bases and J 4 bases; bases outside gene matches: 3. The CDR3 DNA reads as TGCGCCAGCAGCCCACTAGCGGGGGATTACAATGAGCAGTTCTTC. It codes for CASSPLAGDYNEQFF.

Only a few counts were recorded for this clone. The chain carries TRBV6-5 and TRBJ2-2; possibly TRBD1 or TRBD2 for D (5 bases each). In germline, CDR1 is MNHEY, CDR2 SVGAGI. V was trimmed by 4 bases and J by 6 bases, leaving 6 bases between them. The CDR3 totals 12 residues. CDR3 sequence reads: CASSLGAGELFF. In nucleotides, the CDR3 is TGTGCCAGCAGTTTGGGGGCCGGGGAGCTGTTTTTT.

The genes are TRBV30 and TRBJ1-1; unclear D gene. CDR3 length equals 12 residues. Deletions cut 3 bases from V and 5 bases from J, with 10 bases between. CDR1 and CDR2 (germline): GTSNPN, SVGIG (reference sequence). The CDR3 reads CAWSAMWTEAFF. For the CDR3, the DNA is TGTGCCTGGAGCGCTATGTGGACTGAAGCTTTCTTT. Full variable domain (remainder filled in from reference TRBV30 and TRBJ1-1): SQTIHQWPATLVQPVGSPLSLECTVEGTSNPNLYWYRQAAGRGLQLLFYSVGIGQISSEVPQNLSASRPQDRQFILSSKKLLLSDSGFYLCAWSAMWTEAFFGQGTRLTVV.

The chain links TRBV30 to TRBJ1-1; D not certain. Per the germline V gene, CDR1 is GTSNPN and CDR2 is SVGIG (reference sequence). The germline V and J ends were trimmed by 4 bases and 7 bases, with 10 bases remaining between them. This CDR3 region has 11 residues. The CDR3 bases are TGTGCCTGGAAACCGGGCAGTGAAGCTTTCTTT. Its protein is CAWKPGSEAFF.

The chain joins TRBV25-1 to TRBJ1-1, with D possibly matching TRBD1 (6 bases). Germline V lookup: CDR1 MGHDK, CDR2 SYGVNS. Trimming removed 3 bases at V and 1 base at J, with 9 bases between. This CDR3 comprises 14 residues. In nucleotides, the CDR3 is TGTGCCAGCAGTGATCCGGACAGGAACACTGAAGCTTTCTTT. This gives the protein CASSDPDRNTEAFF.

The chain joins TRBV5-6 to TRBJ1-5, with 8 bases matching TRBD1. The J segment lost 3 bases and the V segment lost 4 bases, leaving 6 bases of the junction unmatched. The CDR3 contains 15 residues. The germline gives CDR1 SGHDT, CDR2 YYEEEE. CDR3 DNA sequence: TGTGCCAGCAGCATTGGGGACAGGATCAATCAGCCCCAGCATTTT. This gives the protein CASSIGDRINQPQHF. The full variable domain, its missing parts supplied by reference TRBV5-6 and TRBJ1-5, is DAGVTQSPTHLIKTRGQQVTLRCSPKSGHDTVSWYQQALGQGPQFIFQYYEEEERQRGNFPDRFSGHQFPNYSSELNVNALLLGDSALYLCASSIGDRINQPQHFGDGTRLSIL.

The chain has TRBV5-1 and TRBJ2-1; D is tentatively TRBD1 or TRBD2 (5 bases each). The CDR3 runs to 16 residues. From germline, CDR1 is SGHRS and CDR2 YFSETQ. Trimming stripped 4 bases from V and 6 bases from J, with 20 bases between. The CDR3, as DNA: TGCGCCAGCAGCCAAGGTGGGGACCGCTTGGGCAATGAGCAGTTCTTC. Encoded protein: CASSQGGDRLGNEQFF. Full variable domain (remainder filled in from reference TRBV5-1 and TRBJ2-1): KAGVTQTPRYLIKTRGQQVTLSCSPISGHRSVSWYQQTPGQGLQFLFEYFSETQRNKGNFPGRFSGRQFSNSRSEMNVSTLELGDSALYLCASSQGGDRLGNEQFFGPGTRLTVL.

V is TRBV2 and J is TRBJ2-3; no definite D call. Germline CDR1 SNHLY, CDR2 FYNNEI. The CDR3 contains 16 residues. V was pared by 6 bases and J by 5 bases, with 21 bases between. For the CDR3, the DNA is TGTGCCAGCAGGTCCCGGGTGCGGCTGGCGAAAGATACGCAGTATTTT. Its protein product is CASRSRVRLAKDTQYF.

The rearrangement links TRBV29-1 to TRBJ2-5, with D unresolved. The CDR3 loop spans 14 amino acids. V was cut by 6 bases and J by 2 bases, with 16 bases left in between. Germline CDR1 SQVTM, CDR2 ANQGSEA. This CDR3 reads CSVVRIGPQETQYF. In nucleotides, the CDR3 is TGCAGCGTAGTCAGAATTGGGCCGCAAGAGACCCAGTACTTC.

The J gene is TRBJ2-1, the V gene TRBV7-2; D gene ambiguous. The germline CDR1 and CDR2 sequences are SGHTA and FQGNSA. V was pared by 2 bases and J by 1 base, with 9 bases between. The length of the CDR3 is 15 residues. The CDR3 protein is CASSLRSPSYNEQFF. The CDR3 DNA reads as TGTGCCAGCAGCTTAAGGTCCCCTTCCTACAATGAGCAGTTCTTC.

The genes are TRBV11-2 and TRBJ2-4; D perhaps matches TRBD1 (6 bases). The CDR3 covers 17 residues. V was pared by 5 bases and J by 0 bases, with 17 bases between. Looked up from germline, CDR1 is SGHAT and CDR2 is FQNNGV. The CDR3 DNA sequence: TGTGCCAGCAGCGACGACGGGACATATTTAGCCAAAAACATTCAGTACTTC. Its protein is CASSDDGTYLAKNIQYF.

This chain uses TRBV11-2 with TRBJ2-2; 9 positions agree with TRBD1. The CDR3 is 15 amino acids. V lost 2 bases to trimming and J lost 6 bases; unmatched junction nucleotides: 4. Germline CDR1 SGHAT, CDR2 FQNNGV. CDR3 loop: CASSLPGQGPGELFF. CDR3 DNA sequence: TGTGCCAGCAGCTTACCCGGACAGGGGCCCGGGGAGCTGTTTTTT.

This clone showed up just a few times. This chain links TRBV29-1 with TRBJ2-1; 10 bases are a match to TRBD1. Germline trimming cut 6 bases from V and 7 bases from J; bases unmatched to any gene: 6. The CDR3 is made up of 13 amino acids. Germline V gene data show CDR1 as SQVTM and CDR2 as ANQGSEA. CDR3 sequence: CSVWTGGENEQFF. For the CDR3, the DNA is TGCAGCGTATGGACAGGGGGGGAAAATGAGCAGTTCTTC.

This clone was seen a handful of times. The rearrangement uses TRBV12-5 and TRBJ2-1, with D possibly matching TRBD1 (6 bases). This CDR3 has 12 amino acids. Trimming took 6 bases from V and 4 from J, leaving 7 bases between them. Germline lookup yields CDR1 LGHNT and CDR2 FRNRAP. The CDR3 DNA reads TGTGCTAGTGGGGACAGTTACAATGAGCAGTTCTTC. It translates to CASGDSYNEQFF.

V and J are TRBV4-3 and TRBJ2-7, with TRBD2 identical over 13 bases. In germline, CDR1 is LGHNA, CDR2 YSLEER. V lost 1 base, J lost 3 bases, and 0 bases stayed unmatched. This CDR3 contains 15 residues. The CDR3 nucleotides are TGCGCCAGCAGCCAAGGACTAGCGGGGGGCTACGAGCAGTACTTC. Its translation is CASSQGLAGGYEQYF.

V usage is TRBV7-9 and J usage is TRBJ2-6; D gene uncertain. The CDR3 has 15 residues. V was cut by 2 bases and J by 0 bases, with 5 bases left in between. Germline V gene lookup returns CDR1 SEHNR and CDR2 FQNEAQ (reference sequence). The chain's CDR3 is CASSLQSSGANVLTF. The CDR3 DNA follows: TGTGCCAGCAGCTTACAGAGCTCTGGGGCCAACGTCCTGACTTTC.

This clone was seen a few times. This chain joins TRBV29-1 and TRBJ1-2; tentative D call: TRBD1 (5 bases). V lost 4 bases, J lost 7 bases, and 13 bases lay in between. The CDR3 contains 12 residues. CDR1 and CDR2 (germline): SQVTM, ANQGSEA. CDR3 sequence: CSVVDGTGGYTF. CDR3 nucleotide sequence: TGCAGCGTTGTGGACGGGACGGGTGGCTACACCTTC.

V gene TRBV13 combines with J gene TRBJ1-1, with a possible D match to TRBD1 (5 bases). Germline-derived CDR1 and CDR2 are PRHDT and FYEKMQ (reference sequence). V was pared by 3 bases and J by 1 base, with 15 bases between. The CDR3 covers 16 residues. CDR3 residues: CASSFIREGSNTEAFF. As DNA, the CDR3 is TGTGCCAGCAGCTTTATCAGGGAGGGATCGAACACTGAAGCTTTCTTT.

This chain links TRBV29-1 with TRBJ1-2; maybe TRBD1 (6 bases). The ends were cut back, 6 bases at V and 6 bases at J, with 14 bases in the middle. The CDR3 contains 12 residues. In germline, CDR1 is SQVTM, CDR2 ANQGSEA. CDR3 region: CSVPPDSDGYTF. CDR3 DNA sequence: TGCAGCGTCCCCCCGGACAGTGATGGCTACACCTTC.

This chain uses TRBV30 with TRBJ2-5; TRBD1 matches 7 bases. J lost 2 bases, V lost 2 bases, and 8 bases had no gene match. The CDR3 runs 15 residues. The V gene's germline CDR1 is GTSNPN and CDR2 SVGIG (reference sequence). The CDR3 protein is CAWSSTGAIQETQYF. CDR3 bases: TGTGCCTGGAGTTCTACAGGGGCGATACAAGAGACCCAGTACTTC.

This rearrangement joins TRBV7-9 to TRBJ1-4; 8 bases fit TRBD1. Germline lookup yields CDR1 SEHNR and CDR2 FQNEAQ (reference sequence). The V gene end was trimmed by 4 bases and the J gene end by 11 bases; junction bases not matched to a gene: 15. The CDR3 extends over 16 amino acids. CDR3 loop: CASSSGQGMSTGKLFF. Written as DNA, the CDR3 is TGTGCCAGCAGCTCCGGACAGGGAATGAGTACCGGGAAACTGTTTTTT.

Only a few counts were recorded for this clone. The rearrangement uses TRBV11-2 and TRBJ1-1, with D unclear. The germline V and J ends were trimmed by 2 bases and 3 bases, with 7 bases remaining between them. The CDR3 consists of 13 residues. In germline, CDR1 is SGHAT, CDR2 FQNNGV. DNA of the CDR3: TGTGCCAGCAGCTTAAGCAGGTACACTGAAGCTTTCTTT. It specifies CASSLSRYTEAFF.

This rearrangement joins TRBV6-6 to TRBJ2-7; TRBD1 agrees at 7 bases. CDR1 is MNHNY and CDR2 is SVGAGI in the germline V gene (reference sequence). With V trimmed by 2 bases and J by 5 bases, 6 bases remained unmatched. CDR3 size: 14 residues. The CDR3: CASSYDRDVHEQYF. The CDR3 DNA is TGTGCCAGCAGTTACGACAGGGATGTCCACGAGCAGTACTTC.

This clone appeared a few times. This chain connects TRBV23-1 to TRBJ2-1, with 9 bases matching TRBD1. TRBV23-1 is an ORF for which the function is uncertain. CDR3 length: 14 amino acids. Losses at the gene ends were 6 bases for V and 1 base for J; bases not matched to a gene: 1. The CDR3 DNA is TGCGCCAGCAGAGGGACAGGGTCCTACAATGAGCAGTTCTTC. Translating gives CASRGTGSYNEQFF.